This T cell receptor beta chain derives from a study of blood T cell repertoires in COVID-19. The wider study: The United States, Italy and Spain supplied acute and convalescent COVID-19 samples. In each case, the material was cDNA or gDNA derived from T cells, B-cell-depleted T cells, or PBMCs.

Deletions cut 1 base from V and 8 bases from J, with 22 bases between. CDR3 length: 17 amino acids. Germline values: CDR1 SGHDT, CDR2 YYEEEE. How the authors handled the data: Estimates of nucleated cell counts were drawn from the amplification of reference gene primers. Libraries were prepared by immunoSEQ multiplex PCR; TCRdb keeps only in-frame clonotypes and omits some of them. The V and J calls and the clone size are those of that table, but D and trimming were determined from the DNA. The repertoire includes over 85,000 clones, approximately 86% of them detected once, and approximately 18% sits in the top ten.

V is TRBV5-6 and J is TRBJ1-5; a possible D gene is TRBD1 (6 bases). The receptor's source is a woman at least 80 years old with acute or convalescent COVID-19. The sequenced material came from peripheral blood. The CDR3 region is CASSLFTGLFPMEPQHF. The CDR3 DNA reads as TGTGCCAGCAGCTTGTTTACAGGGCTCTTCCCGATGGAGCCCCAGCATTTT.